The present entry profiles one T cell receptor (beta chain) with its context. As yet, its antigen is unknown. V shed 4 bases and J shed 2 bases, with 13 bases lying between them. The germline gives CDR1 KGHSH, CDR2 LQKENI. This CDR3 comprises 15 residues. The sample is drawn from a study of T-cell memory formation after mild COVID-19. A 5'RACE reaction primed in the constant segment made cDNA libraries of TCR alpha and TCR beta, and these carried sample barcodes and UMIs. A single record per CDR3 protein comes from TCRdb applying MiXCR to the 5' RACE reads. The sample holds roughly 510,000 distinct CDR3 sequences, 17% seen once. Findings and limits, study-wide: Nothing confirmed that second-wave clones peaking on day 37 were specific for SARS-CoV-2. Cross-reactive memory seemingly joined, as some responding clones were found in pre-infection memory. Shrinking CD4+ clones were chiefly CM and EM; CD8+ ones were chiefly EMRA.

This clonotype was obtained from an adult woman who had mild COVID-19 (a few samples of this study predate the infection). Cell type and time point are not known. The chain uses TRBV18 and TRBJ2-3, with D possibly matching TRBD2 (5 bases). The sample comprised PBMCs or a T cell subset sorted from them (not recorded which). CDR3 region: CASSLVVGATDTQYF. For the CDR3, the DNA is TGTGCCAGCTCACTAGTCGTGGGAGCCACAGATACGCAGTATTTT.